This entry lists 6 T cell receptor beta chains sequenced from one sample in a study of OX40 agonist ivuxolimab in advanced cancers. Produced via immunoSEQ multiplex PCR; TCRdb's table is partial and in-frame only. This sample has 100,000 or so clones, with 85% to 90% found just once. Sequenced material: CD4+ or CD8+ T cells sorted from blood, taken in a trial of the OX40 agonist ivuxolimab. The receptors originated from an adult with an advanced solid tumor such as melanoma, head and neck, liver or kidney cancer.

The chain couples TRBV11-1 to TRBJ2-5, with 12 bases identical to TRBD2. V was clipped by 2 bases and J by 2 bases; unmatched bases: 0. The CDR3 runs 15 residues. Per germline, CDR1 SGHAT and CDR2 FQDESV (reference sequence). CDR3 DNA: TGTGCCAGCAGCTTACTAGCGGGAGGGCAAGAGACCCAGTACTTC. This gives the protein CASSLLAGGQETQYF.

The chain carries TRBV5-1 and TRBJ2-2; TRBD2 matches at 13 bases. V lost 1 base, J lost 3 bases, and 6 bases stayed unmatched. Germline CDR1 and CDR2: SGHRS and YFSETQ. The CDR3 covers 18 residues. The CDR3: CASSLLTSGRDHTGELFF. The CDR3 DNA follows: TGCGCCAGCAGCTTGCTAACTAGCGGGAGGGATCACACCGGGGAGCTGTTTTTT. Based on the CDR3 plus reference TRBV5-1 and TRBJ2-2, the full variable domain is KAGVTQTPRYLIKTRGQQVTLSCSPISGHRSVSWYQQTPGQGLQFLFEYFSETQRNKGNFPGRFSGRQFSNSRSEMNVSTLELGDSALYLCASSLLTSGRDHTGELFFGEGSRLTVL.

This clone has just one count. The gene calls are TRBV4-1 and TRBJ2-5; TRBD2 might be the D (5 bases). The V end was cut by 0 bases, the J end by 4 bases, with 15 bases between. The CDR3 contains 16 residues. CDR1 is MGHRA and CDR2 is YSYEKL in the germline V gene. The CDR3 protein is CASSQDPDGVVETQYF. The CDR3 bases are TGCGCCAGCAGCCAAGATCCAGACGGGGTGGTAGAGACCCAGTACTTC.

The rearrangement links TRBV4-1 to TRBJ2-3; perhaps TRBD1 as D (5 bases). CDR3 size: 15 residues. Between the trimmed V and J ends, which lost 1 base and 1 base, there was a span of 9 bases. Germline V gene sequence: CDR1 MGHRA, CDR2 YSYEKL. Here the CDR3 DNA reads TGCGCCAGCAGCCAAGTGGGGCGTGGCACAGATACGCAGTATTTT. This sequence encodes CASSQVGRGTDTQYF.

The chain carries TRBV27 and TRBJ2-2, with 13 bases lining up with TRBD2. The CDR3 length is 16 residues. The germline V gene has CDR1 MNHEY and CDR2 SMNVEV (reference sequence). The V and J ends lost 5 bases and 6 bases, in that order; junction bases with no gene match: 6. Here the CDR3 reads CASSPRLAGGSGELFF. CDR3 nucleotides: TGTGCCAGCAGTCCGCGACTAGCGGGAGGTTCCGGGGAGCTGTTTTTT.

The chain is built from TRBV6-1 and TRBJ2-1; 14 bases match TRBD2. Germline V gives CDR1 MNHNS, CDR2 SASEGT. V lost 4 bases and J lost 7; bases outside the gene matches: 6. The CDR3 covers 16 residues. In DNA, the CDR3 is TGTGCCAGCAGTGCCACCGGGACTAGCGGGAGAAATGAGCAGTTCTTC. Encoded protein: CASSATGTSGRNEQFF.